The clone carrying this TCR beta chain has only one observation. This entry comes from a study of blood T cell repertoires in COVID-19. Here immunoSEQ multiplex PCR was the method, and the copy in TCRdb shows in-frame clones only, minus some. The table lists fewer than 300,000 clones, 80% to 90% of them singletons. From germline, CDR1 is LNHDA and CDR2 SQIVND (reference sequence). V dropped 5 bases and J dropped 5; count of bases not matched to a gene: 3. CDR3 length: 14 residues. The TCR sequence derives from a man aged 50 to 59 with COVID-19, enrolled during active disease. Source material: peripheral blood. The chain couples TRBV19 to TRBJ2-2; 9 bases fit TRBD1. DNA of the CDR3: TGTGCCAGTAGTCCCGGGACAGGGACCGGGGAGCTGTTTTTT. This translates into CASSPGTGTGELFF.